Below, 26 T cell receptor beta chains from the same sample are listed, as sequenced in a study of shared clonotypes between healthy human individuals. The naive CD8 population came from CD45RO-negative cells selected for CCR7, without terminally differentiated effector memory CD45RA+ cells. Libraries were prepared by immunoSEQ multiplex PCR; TCRdb keeps only in-frame clonotypes and omits some of them. The repertoire includes approximately 810,000 clones, 92% of them detected once, and 24% sits in the top ten. The sample taken for sequencing was naive CD8+ T cells sorted from blood. These receptors came from a man younger than 45 in good health.

This rearrangement joins TRBV14 to TRBJ2-7; D not certain. V lost 4 bases and J 2 bases, leaving 9 bases between the germline ends. CDR3 length: 13 residues. CDR1 is SGHDN, CDR2 FVKESK, per germline. CDR3 DNA sequence: TGTGCCAGCAGCCGGACGGACCCCTACGAGCAGTACTTC. This sequence encodes CASSRTDPYEQYF. The whole variable domain, remainder taken from reference TRBV14 and TRBJ2-7, is EAGVTQFPSHSVIEKGQTVTLRCDPISGHDNLYWYRRVMGKEIKFLLHFVKESKQDESGMPNNRFLAERTGGTYSTLKVQPAELEDSGVYFCASSRTDPYEQYFGPGTRLTVT.

Notes on this clone: Other DNA sequences from this sample encode an identical CDR3 as well. CDR3 in DNA: TGTGCCAGCAGCCTATCGGAGGGTTATGGCTACACCTTC. Amino acid sequence: CASSLSEGYGYTF. The chain couples TRBV28 to TRBJ1-2; D remains unclear. Deletions cut 6 bases from V and 5 bases from J, with 13 bases between. Germline V gene lookup returns CDR1 MDHEN and CDR2 SYDVKM. This CDR3 region has 13 residues.

This clone occurred once. V gene TRBV5-1 combines with J gene TRBJ1-1, with 7 bases fitting TRBD1. From germline, CDR1 is SGHRS and CDR2 YFSETQ. With 0 bases clipped from V and 0 bases from J, the junction kept 5 bases outside the gene matches. This CDR3 has 16 amino acids. Here the CDR3 DNA reads TGCGCCAGCAGCTTGGACTGGACAGGCCTGAACACTGAAGCTTTCTTT. Translated: CASSLDWTGLNTEAFF.

The genes are TRBV11-2 and TRBJ2-2, with a weak D call TRBD2 (6 bases). This CDR3 comprises 13 residues. Germline V gene lookup returns CDR1 SGHAT and CDR2 FQNNGV. V dropped 5 bases and J dropped 5 bases, with 9 bases sitting between them. The CDR3 sequence: CASSPAGTGELFF. CDR3 coding DNA: TGTGCCAGCAGCCCCGCGGGGACCGGGGAGCTGTTTTTT.

V is TRBV5-5 and J is TRBJ2-7; no clear D gene. V was trimmed by 4 bases and J by 3 bases, leaving 8 bases between them. This CDR3 is built from 12 residues. Germline CDR1 is SGHKS and CDR2 is YYEKEE (reference sequence). The CDR3 region is CASSLGVYEQYF. The CDR3 DNA is TGTGCCAGCAGCCTGGGCGTCTACGAGCAGTACTTC.

The chain recombines TRBV7-2 with TRBJ1-1; D gene ambiguous. V lost 3 bases and J 1 base, leaving 12 bases between the germline ends. CDR1 SGHTA and CDR2 FQGNSA come from the germline V gene. This CDR3 has 15 amino acids. The CDR3 DNA reads as TGTGCCAGCAGCTTCTTTGTAGGTCGGAACACTGAAGCTTTCTTT. Amino acid sequence: CASSFFVGRNTEAFF.

V is TRBV5-3 and J is TRBJ2-7; D unresolved. TRBV5-3 is an open reading frame, and its role is uncertain. V was cut by 1 base and J by 3 bases, with 14 bases left in between. The CDR3 spans 15 residues. The DNA of the CDR3 is TGTGCCAGAAGCTTGTTTAATTCCTACTACTACGAGCAGTACTTC. Protein: CARSLFNSYYYEQYF.

The chain employs TRBV9 and TRBJ2-1; D unresolved. CDR3 length: 16 amino acids. V gave up 4 bases and J gave up 0 bases, with 14 bases separating them. From germline, CDR1 is SGDLS and CDR2 YYNGEE. This CDR3 reads CASSPRGTGSYNEQFF. The CDR3 region has the DNA TGTGCCAGCAGCCCGAGAGGAACGGGCTCCTACAATGAGCAGTTCTTC.

The chain combines TRBV27 with TRBJ2-3; 10 positions agree with TRBD2. CDR3 size: 17 residues. V gave up 3 bases and J gave up 2 bases; unmatched junction bases: 8. CDR1 is MNHEY, CDR2 SMNVEV, per germline (reference sequence). CDR3 in amino acids: CASSLEAGGPPTDTQYF. In nucleotides, the CDR3 is TGTGCCAGCAGTTTGGAAGCGGGAGGGCCTCCCACAGATACGCAGTATTTT.

This chain connects TRBV7-3 to TRBJ2-1; 7 bases line up with TRBD2. CDR1 and CDR2 (germline): SGHTA, FQGTGA. The CDR3 is made up of 14 amino acids. J lost 5 bases, V lost 5 bases, and 6 bases had no gene match. CDR3 nucleotides: TGTGCCAGCAGCCCGCGGGAGTGGGACAATGAGCAGTTCTTC. This gives the protein CASSPREWDNEQFF.

The rearrangement uses TRBV11-2 and TRBJ2-1; 8 bases are shared with TRBD1. This CDR3 spans 14 amino acids. Trimming took 5 bases from V and 2 from J; bases not matched to a gene: 2. Germline CDR1 and CDR2: SGHAT and FQNNGV. Here the CDR3 reads CASSGQGTYNEQFF. The CDR3 nucleotides are TGTGCCAGCAGCGGACAGGGTACCTACAATGAGCAGTTCTTC. Drawing the rest from reference TRBV11-2 and TRBJ2-1, the complete variable domain is EAGVAQSPRYKIIEKRQSVAFWCNPISGHATLYWYQQILGQGPKLLIQFQNNGVVDDSQLPKDRFSAERLKGVDSTLKIQPAKLEDSAVYLCASSGQGTYNEQFFGPGTRLTVL.

J is TRBJ1-5 and V is TRBV6-1, with TRBD1 matching 7 bases. The CDR3 is made up of 15 amino acids. Trimming cost V 6 bases and J 4 bases; bases outside gene matches: 9. Germline CDR1 is MNHNS and CDR2 is SASEGT. The CDR3 is CASRETGWNNQPQHF. CDR3 nucleotide sequence: TGTGCCAGCAGGGAGACAGGGTGGAATAATCAGCCCCAGCATTTT.

The chain links TRBV19 to TRBJ2-1; a possible D gene is TRBD1 (6 bases). Germline loops: CDR1 LNHDA, CDR2 SQIVND (reference sequence). V shed 9 bases and J shed 5 bases, with 17 bases lying between them. The CDR3 covers 14 residues. For the CDR3, the DNA is TGTGCCAGCCAAACAGGGAAAGGGGACAATGAGCAGTTCTTC. Its translation: CASQTGKGDNEQFF.

This chain links TRBV27 with TRBJ2-7; TRBD1 aligns across 11 bases. V lost 5 bases and J lost 2; bases outside the gene matches: 5. Germline values: CDR1 MNHEY, CDR2 SMNVEV (reference sequence). CDR3 size: 15 residues. CDR3 in DNA: TGTGCCAGCAGTAGCCGGGACAGGGGGACCTACGAGCAGTACTTC. Its translation: CASSSRDRGTYEQYF.

The CDR3 sequence is CASSWTGVETQYF. The CDR3 coding sequence is TGTGCCAGCAGTTGGACAGGGGTTGAGACCCAGTACTTC. This chain joins TRBV28 and TRBJ2-5; 9 bases fit TRBD1. Germline CDR1 reads MDHEN; CDR2 reads SYDVKM. The V and J ends lost 4 bases and 5 bases, in that order; junction bases with no gene match: 2. CDR3 size: 13 residues.

The chain recombines TRBV9 with TRBJ1-1; D is undetermined. Trimming took 3 bases from V and 1 from J, leaving 10 bases between them. The CDR3 length is 14 residues. Germline assignment: CDR1 SGDLS and CDR2 YYNGEE. Here the CDR3 reads CASSAAGGNTEAFF. In nucleotides, the CDR3 is TGTGCCAGCAGCGCGGCTGGAGGGAACACTGAAGCTTTCTTT.

The V and J genes are TRBV4-1 and TRBJ2-1; tentatively, D is TRBD1 or TRBD2 (5 bases each). The CDR3 is 15 residues long. In germline, CDR1 is MGHRA, CDR2 YSYEKL. V lost 7 bases, J lost 7 bases, and 20 bases lay in between. Here the CDR3 reads CASTSGGQAINEQFF. DNA for the CDR3: TGCGCCAGCACCTCTGGGGGTCAAGCCATTAATGAGCAGTTCTTC.

The V call is TRBV10-2, the J call TRBJ2-3, with D perhaps matching TRBD2 (5 bases). V was shortened by 8 bases and J by 2 bases, with 23 bases between the two germline ends. From germline, CDR1 is WSHSY and CDR2 SAAADI. This CDR3 has 17 residues. The CDR3 protein is CASLARGLLLPTDTQYF. The CDR3 nucleotides read TGCGCCAGCTTGGCTCGCGGGCTTTTATTACCCACAGATACGCAGTATTTT.

The DNA for the CDR3 is TGTGCCAGCAGCTTAGTTCGGTCGGGGGGCGGCTACGAGCAGTACTTC. Translating it yields CASSLVRSGGGYEQYF. The genes are TRBV11-2 and TRBJ2-7; perhaps TRBD2 as D (7 bases). This CDR3 contains 16 residues. From germline, CDR1 is SGHAT and CDR2 FQNNGV. Trimming took off 1 base at V and 3 bases at J, with 16 bases between the two ends. The variable domain in full, with the rest retrieved from reference TRBV11-2 and TRBJ2-7, is EAGVAQSPRYKIIEKRQSVAFWCNPISGHATLYWYQQILGQGPKLLIQFQNNGVVDDSQLPKDRFSAERLKGVDSTLKIQPAKLEDSAVYLCASSLVRSGGGYEQYFGPGTRLTVT.

This sequence joins TRBV28 and TRBJ2-1; 14 bases align to TRBD2. V lost 8 bases and J lost 3; bases outside the gene matches: 9. Germline assignment: CDR1 MDHEN and CDR2 SYDVKM. The CDR3 is 17 amino acids. The CDR3 DNA follows: TGTGCCAGCTGGTCCGGGACTAGCGGGAGTCGCTACAATGAGCAGTTCTTC. This codes for CASWSGTSGSRYNEQFF.

The V call is TRBV5-5, the J call TRBJ2-7; tentative D call: TRBD1 (5 bases). The CDR3 length is 15 residues. Germline lookup yields CDR1 SGHKS and CDR2 YYEKEE (reference sequence). V gave up 0 bases and J gave up 5 bases, with 15 bases separating them. CDR3 nucleotides: TGTGCCAGCAGCTTGGTTGGCAGGACAACCGACGAGCAGTACTTC. The encoded protein is CASSLVGRTTDEQYF.

This sequence joins TRBV9 and TRBJ2-1, with D tentatively TRBD2 (5 bases). Trimming took 4 bases from V and 8 from J, leaving 10 bases between them. The germline CDR1 and CDR2 sequences are SGDLS and YYNGEE. The CDR3 sequence is 12 residues long. The CDR3 coding sequence is TGTGCCAGCAGCCCCCGGCGGGATGAGCAGTTCTTC. Residues: CASSPRRDEQFF. The full variable domain, completed using reference TRBV9 and TRBJ2-1, is DSGVTQTPKHLITATGQRVTLRCSPRSGDLSVYWYQQSLDQGLQFLIQYYNGEERAKGNILERFSAQQFPDLHSELNLSSLELGDSALYFCASSPRRDEQFFGPGTRLTVL.

The chain couples TRBV27 to TRBJ2-3, with a tentative D call TRBD1 (6 bases). Germline V CDR1 and CDR2: MNHEY, SMNVEV (reference sequence). Trimming pared 2 bases from V and 1 base from J, leaving 13 bases between. CDR3 size: 16 residues. DNA for the CDR3: TGTGCCAGCAGTTTAAGGGGGAGAGAGGGCACAGATACGCAGTATTTT. Translated, it gives CASSLRGREGTDTQYF.

This clone was seen just once. The CDR3 sequence is CASSLVGTGGEQYF. The CDR3 nucleotides are TGTGCCAGCAGCTTAGTAGGGACAGGGGGGGAGCAGTACTTC. The gene calls are TRBV7-9 and TRBJ2-7; TRBD1 aligns across 11 bases. Germline V lookup: CDR1 SEHNR, CDR2 FQNEAQ (reference sequence). V shed 1 base and J 7 bases; nucleotides not matched to a gene: 3. The CDR3 contains 14 residues. The full variable domain, rest sourced from reference TRBV7-9 and TRBJ2-7, is DTGVSQNPRHKITKRGQNVTFRCDPISEHNRLYWYRQTLGQGPEFLTYFQNEAQLEKSRLLSDRFSAERPKGSFSTLEIQRTEQGDSAMYLCASSLVGTGGEQYFGPGTRLTVT.

V is TRBV7-2 and J is TRBJ2-1, with D unclear. The CDR3 contains 12 residues. CDR1 is SGHTA and CDR2 is FQGNSA in the germline V gene. V was cut by 4 bases and J by 8 bases, with 9 bases left in between. The CDR3 is CASSSLTHEQFF. In DNA, the CDR3 is TGTGCCAGCAGCTCCCTTACACATGAGCAGTTCTTC.

CDR3 sequence (DNA): TGTGCCAGCAGCCCCGGGACAGGGTGGCCAGATACGCAGTATTTT. This codes for CASSPGTGWPDTQYF. The gene calls are TRBV14 and TRBJ2-3, with TRBD1 matching over 9 bases. This CDR3 has 15 amino acids. V was pared by 4 bases and J by 4 bases, with 6 bases of the junction left unmatched. The V gene's germline CDR1 is SGHDN and CDR2 FVKESK.